This T cell receptor beta chain is from a study of blood T cell repertoires in COVID-19. The protocol was immunoSEQ multiplex PCR, while the TCRdb copy is restricted to in-frame clones and leaves out a portion. The sample includes under 300,000 clones, around 84% of them seen just once. Germline lookup yields CDR1 LGHDT and CDR2 YNNKEL (reference sequence). The CDR3 totals 16 residues. V was clipped by 6 bases and J by 0 bases; unmatched bases: 7. The specimen sequenced was peripheral blood. This TCR derives from a young woman with acute or convalescent COVID-19. The J gene is TRBJ1-3, the V gene TRBV3-1 (or the pseudogene TRBV3-2); TRBD1 agrees at 8 bases. Here the CDR3 DNA reads TGTGCCAGCAGGGACAGGGAGTTTGTCTCTGGAAACACCATATATTTT. Protein sequence: CASRDREFVSGNTIYF.